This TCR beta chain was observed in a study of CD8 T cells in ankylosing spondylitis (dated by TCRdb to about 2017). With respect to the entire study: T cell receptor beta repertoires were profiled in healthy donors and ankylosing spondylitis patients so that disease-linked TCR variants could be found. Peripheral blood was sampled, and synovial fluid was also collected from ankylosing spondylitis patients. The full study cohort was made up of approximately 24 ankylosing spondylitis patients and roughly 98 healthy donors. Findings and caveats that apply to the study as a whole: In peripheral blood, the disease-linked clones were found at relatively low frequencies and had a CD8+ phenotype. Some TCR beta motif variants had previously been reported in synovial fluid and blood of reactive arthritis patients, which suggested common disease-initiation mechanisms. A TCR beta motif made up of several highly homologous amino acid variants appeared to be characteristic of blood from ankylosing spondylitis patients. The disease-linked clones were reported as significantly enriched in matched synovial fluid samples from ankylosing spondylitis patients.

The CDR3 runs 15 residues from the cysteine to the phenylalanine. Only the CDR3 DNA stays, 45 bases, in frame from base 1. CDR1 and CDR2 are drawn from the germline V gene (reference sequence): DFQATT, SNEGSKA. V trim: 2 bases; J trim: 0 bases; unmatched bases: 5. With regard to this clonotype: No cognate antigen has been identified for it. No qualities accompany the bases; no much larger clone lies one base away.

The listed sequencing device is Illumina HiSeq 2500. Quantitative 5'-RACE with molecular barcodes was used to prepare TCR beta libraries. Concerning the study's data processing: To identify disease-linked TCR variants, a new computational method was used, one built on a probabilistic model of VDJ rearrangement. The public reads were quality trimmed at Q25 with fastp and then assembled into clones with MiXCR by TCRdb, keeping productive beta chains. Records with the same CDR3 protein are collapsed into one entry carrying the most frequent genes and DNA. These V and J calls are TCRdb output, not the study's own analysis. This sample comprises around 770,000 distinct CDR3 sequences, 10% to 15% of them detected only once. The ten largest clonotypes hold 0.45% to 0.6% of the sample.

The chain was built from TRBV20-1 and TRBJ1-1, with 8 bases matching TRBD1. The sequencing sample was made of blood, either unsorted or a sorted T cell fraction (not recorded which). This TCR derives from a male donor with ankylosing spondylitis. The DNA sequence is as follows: TGCAGTGCTAGAAGGACAGGGACTATGAACACTGAAGCTTTCTTT. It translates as CSARRTGTMNTEAFF.